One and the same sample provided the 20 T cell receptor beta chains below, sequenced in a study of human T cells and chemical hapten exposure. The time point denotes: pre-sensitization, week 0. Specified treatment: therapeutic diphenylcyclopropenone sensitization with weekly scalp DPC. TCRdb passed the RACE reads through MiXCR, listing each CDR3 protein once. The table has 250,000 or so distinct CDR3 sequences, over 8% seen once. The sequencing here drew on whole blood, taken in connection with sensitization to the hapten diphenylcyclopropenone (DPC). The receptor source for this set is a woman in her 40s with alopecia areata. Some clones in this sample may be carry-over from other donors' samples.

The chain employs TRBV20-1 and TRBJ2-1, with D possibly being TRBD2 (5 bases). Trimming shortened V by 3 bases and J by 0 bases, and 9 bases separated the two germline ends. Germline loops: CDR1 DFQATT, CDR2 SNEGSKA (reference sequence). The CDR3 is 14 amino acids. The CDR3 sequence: CSARERSSYNEQFF. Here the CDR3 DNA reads TGCAGTGCTAGGGAGCGGAGCTCCTACAATGAGCAGTTCTTC.

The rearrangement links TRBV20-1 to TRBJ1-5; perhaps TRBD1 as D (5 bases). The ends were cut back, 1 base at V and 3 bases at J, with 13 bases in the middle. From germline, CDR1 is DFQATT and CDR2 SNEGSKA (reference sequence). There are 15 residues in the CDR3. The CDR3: CSARVGTRNNQPQHF. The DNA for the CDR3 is TGCAGTGCTAGAGTCGGGACTCGGAACAATCAGCCCCAGCATTTT.

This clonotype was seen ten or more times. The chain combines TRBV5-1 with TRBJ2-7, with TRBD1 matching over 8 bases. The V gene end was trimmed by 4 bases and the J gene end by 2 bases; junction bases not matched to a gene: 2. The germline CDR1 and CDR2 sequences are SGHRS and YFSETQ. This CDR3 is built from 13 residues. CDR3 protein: CASSATGAYEQYF. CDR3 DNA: TGCGCCAGCAGCGCGACAGGGGCCTACGAGCAGTACTTC.

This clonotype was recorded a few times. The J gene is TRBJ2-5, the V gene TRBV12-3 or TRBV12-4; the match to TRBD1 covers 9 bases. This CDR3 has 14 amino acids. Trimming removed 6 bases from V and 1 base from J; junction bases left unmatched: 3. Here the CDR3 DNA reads TGTGCCAGCAGCGGGACAGGGCCCCAAGAGACCCAGTACTTC. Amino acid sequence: CASSGTGPQETQYF.

This CDR3 is CASSLGAGHNQPQHF. The CDR3 coding sequence is TGTGCCAGCAGTTTGGGGGCAGGTCATAATCAGCCCCAGCATTTT. The V and J genes are TRBV12-3 or TRBV12-4 and TRBJ1-5, with a possible D match to TRBD1 (6 bases). The V and J ends lost 3 bases and 4 bases respectively, with 13 bases between them. The CDR3 runs 15 residues.

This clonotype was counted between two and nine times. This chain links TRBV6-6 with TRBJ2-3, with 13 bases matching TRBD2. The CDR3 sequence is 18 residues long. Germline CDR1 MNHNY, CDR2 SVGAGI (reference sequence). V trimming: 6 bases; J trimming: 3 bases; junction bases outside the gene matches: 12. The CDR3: CASRPLAGGPSGTDTQYF. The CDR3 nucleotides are TGTGCCAGCAGACCACTAGCGGGAGGGCCCTCGGGAACAGATACGCAGTATTTT.

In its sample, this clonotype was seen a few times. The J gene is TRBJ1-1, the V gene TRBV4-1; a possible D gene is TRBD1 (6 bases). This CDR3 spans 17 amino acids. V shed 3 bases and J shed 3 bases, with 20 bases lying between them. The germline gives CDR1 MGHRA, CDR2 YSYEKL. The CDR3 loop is CASSHGGARRVDTEAFF. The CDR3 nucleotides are TGCGCCAGCAGCCATGGGGGGGCGCGAAGGGTTGACACTGAAGCTTTCTTT.

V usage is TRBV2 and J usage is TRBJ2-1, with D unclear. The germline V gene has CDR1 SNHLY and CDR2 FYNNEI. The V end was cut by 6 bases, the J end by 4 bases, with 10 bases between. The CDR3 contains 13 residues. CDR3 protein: CASSVTVYNEQFF. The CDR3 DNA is TGTGCCAGCAGCGTCACAGTTTACAATGAGCAGTTCTTC.

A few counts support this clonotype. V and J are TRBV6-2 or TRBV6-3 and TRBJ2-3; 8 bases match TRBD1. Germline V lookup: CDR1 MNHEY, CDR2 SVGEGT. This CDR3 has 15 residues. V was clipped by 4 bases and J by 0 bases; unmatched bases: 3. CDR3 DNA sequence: TGTGCCAGCAGTTCCCGGGACAGGAGCACAGATACGCAGTATTTT. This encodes CASSSRDRSTDTQYF.

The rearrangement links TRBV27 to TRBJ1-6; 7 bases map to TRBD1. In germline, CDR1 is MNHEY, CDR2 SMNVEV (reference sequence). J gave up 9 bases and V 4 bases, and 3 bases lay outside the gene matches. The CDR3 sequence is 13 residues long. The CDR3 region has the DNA TGTGCCAGCAGTTCGGACAGGCGTTCACCCCTCCACTTT. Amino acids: CASSSDRRSPLHF.

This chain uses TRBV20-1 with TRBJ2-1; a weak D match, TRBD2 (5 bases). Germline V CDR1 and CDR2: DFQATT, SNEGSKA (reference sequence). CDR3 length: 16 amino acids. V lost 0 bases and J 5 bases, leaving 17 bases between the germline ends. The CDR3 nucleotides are TGCAGTGCTAGAGATTACCGGCCGCGACTAAACAATGAGCAGTTCTTC. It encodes CSARDYRPRLNNEQFF.

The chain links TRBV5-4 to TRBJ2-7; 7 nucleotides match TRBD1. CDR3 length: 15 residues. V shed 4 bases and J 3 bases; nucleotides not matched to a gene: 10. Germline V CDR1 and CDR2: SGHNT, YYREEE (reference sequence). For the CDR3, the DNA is TGTGCCAGCAGCCCCTCAGGGGGAGTGCGCTACGAGCAGTACTTC. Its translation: CASSPSGGVRYEQYF.

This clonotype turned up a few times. CDR3: CASTQGHGNQPQHF. The CDR3 DNA reads as TGTGCCAGCACTCAGGGGCATGGCAATCAGCCCCAGCATTTT. The V gene is TRBV6-2 or TRBV6-3, the J gene TRBJ1-5; a possible D gene is TRBD1 (6 bases). Germline loops: CDR1 MNHEY, CDR2 SVGEGT. CDR3 length equals 14 residues. V was trimmed by 7 bases and J by 2 bases, leaving 12 bases between them.

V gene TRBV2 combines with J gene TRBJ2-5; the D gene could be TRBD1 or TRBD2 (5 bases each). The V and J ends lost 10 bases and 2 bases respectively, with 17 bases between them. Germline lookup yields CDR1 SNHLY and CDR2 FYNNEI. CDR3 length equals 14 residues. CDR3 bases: TGTGCCACCAACCAACTAGGGGCGCAAGAGACCCAGTACTTC. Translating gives CATNQLGAQETQYF.

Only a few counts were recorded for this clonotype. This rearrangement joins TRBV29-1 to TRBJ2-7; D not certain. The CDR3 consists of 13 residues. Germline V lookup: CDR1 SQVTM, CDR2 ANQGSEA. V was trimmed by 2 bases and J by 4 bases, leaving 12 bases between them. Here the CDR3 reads CSVETDEKYEQYF. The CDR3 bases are TGCAGCGTTGAAACCGATGAGAAGTACGAGCAGTACTTC.

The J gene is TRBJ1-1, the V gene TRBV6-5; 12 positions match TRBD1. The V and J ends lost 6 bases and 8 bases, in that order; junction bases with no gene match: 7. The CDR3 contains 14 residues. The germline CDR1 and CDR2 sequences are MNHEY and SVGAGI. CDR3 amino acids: CASRPGQGAREAFF. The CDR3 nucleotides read TGTGCCAGCAGACCGGGACAGGGGGCCCGCGAAGCTTTCTTT.

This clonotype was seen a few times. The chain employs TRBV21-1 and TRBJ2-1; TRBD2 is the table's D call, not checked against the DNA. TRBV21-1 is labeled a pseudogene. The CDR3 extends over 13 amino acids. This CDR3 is CASSKREGYEQFF. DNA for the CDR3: TGTGCCAGCAGCAAGCGGGAGGGTTATGAGCAGTTCTTC.

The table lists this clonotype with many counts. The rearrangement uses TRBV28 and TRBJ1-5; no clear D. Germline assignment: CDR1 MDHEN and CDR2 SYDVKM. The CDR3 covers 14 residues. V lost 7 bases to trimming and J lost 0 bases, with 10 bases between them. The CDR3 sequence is CASNSLYSNQPQHF. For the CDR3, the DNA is TGTGCCAGCAACAGCCTATATAGCAATCAGCCCCAGCATTTT.

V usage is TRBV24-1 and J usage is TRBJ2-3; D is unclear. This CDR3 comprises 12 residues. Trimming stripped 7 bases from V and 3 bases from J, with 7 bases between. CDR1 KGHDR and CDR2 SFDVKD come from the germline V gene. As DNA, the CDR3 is TGTGCCACCAGCCCGAGTACAGATACGCAGTATTTT. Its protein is CATSPSTDTQYF.

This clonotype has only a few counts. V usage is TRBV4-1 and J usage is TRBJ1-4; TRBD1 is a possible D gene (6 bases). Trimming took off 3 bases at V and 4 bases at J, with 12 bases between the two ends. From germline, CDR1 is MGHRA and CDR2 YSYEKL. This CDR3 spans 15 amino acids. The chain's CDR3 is CASSQMDRFNEKLFF. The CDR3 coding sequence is TGCGCCAGCAGCCAGATGGACAGATTTAATGAAAAACTGTTTTTT.